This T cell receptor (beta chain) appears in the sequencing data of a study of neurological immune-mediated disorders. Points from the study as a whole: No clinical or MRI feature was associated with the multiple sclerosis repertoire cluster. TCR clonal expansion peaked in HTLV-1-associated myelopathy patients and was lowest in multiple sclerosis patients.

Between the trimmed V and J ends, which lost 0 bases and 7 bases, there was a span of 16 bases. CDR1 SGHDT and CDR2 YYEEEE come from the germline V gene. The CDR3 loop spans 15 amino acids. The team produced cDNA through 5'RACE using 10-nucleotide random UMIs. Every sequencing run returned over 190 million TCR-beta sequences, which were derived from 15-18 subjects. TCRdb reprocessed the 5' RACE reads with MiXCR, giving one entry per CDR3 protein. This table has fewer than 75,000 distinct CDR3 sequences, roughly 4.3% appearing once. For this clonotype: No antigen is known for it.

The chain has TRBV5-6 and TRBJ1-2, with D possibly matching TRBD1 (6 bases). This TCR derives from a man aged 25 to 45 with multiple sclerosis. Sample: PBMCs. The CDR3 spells CASSLEQGRLRGYTF. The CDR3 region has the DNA TGTGCCAGCAGCTTGGAACAGGGACGTCTTCGTGGCTACACCTTC.